A single sample gave rise to the 3 T cell receptor delta chains below, sequenced in a study of gamma-delta chains in newborns, infants, children. TCRdb ran CATT on the reads. Among about 7,500 delta-chain clones, 2% to 2.5% were seen once, and the ten largest hold approximately 11%. Sequencing was carried out using blood. All receptors come from a child who was a newborn, infant or young child, either healthy, febrile or measles-vaccinated (not recorded which).

The chain carries TRDV2 and TRDJ3; 7 bases match TRDD3. Trimming took 0 bases from V and 0 from J; bases not matched to a gene: 7. Germline lookup yields CDR1 GEAIGNYY and CDR2 EKD. CDR3 length: 19 amino acids. CDR3 in amino acids: CACDTLGARISWDTRQMFF. The CDR3 DNA reads TGTGCCTGTGACACCCTGGGGGCTAGGATCTCCTGGGACACCCGACAGATGTTTTTC.

This clone has more than one count but fewer than ten. TCRdb's entry gives the protein of a much larger clone, which mismatches this DNA's translation at residue 12, likely from a read error; the protein reported here is translated from the DNA. This sequence joins TRDV2 and TRDJ1; 8 nucleotides align to TRDD3. This CDR3 region has 18 residues. Germline assignment: CDR1 GEAIGNYY and CDR2 EKD. V shed 7 bases and J 1 base; nucleotides not matched to a gene: 19. CDR3 DNA sequence: TGTGCCTGGGCCCCAGTCGGTGGTGGGGGATTCTGCACCGATAAACTCATCTTT. Protein sequence: CAWAPVGGGGFCTDKLIF.

This clone has a handful of counts. TCRdb shows a much larger clone's protein in place of this DNA's translation, and the two differ at residue 9, likely through a read error; the protein shown is translated from the DNA. This rearrangement joins TRDV2 to TRDJ3, with 8 bases fitting TRDD3. The germline V gene has CDR1 GEAIGNYY and CDR2 EKD. CDR3 length: 19 residues. The J segment lost 2 bases and the V segment lost 0 bases, leaving 8 bases of the junction unmatched. The CDR3 loop is CACDTWGIPATWDTRQMFF. The CDR3 DNA is TGTGCCTGTGACACCTGGGGGATCCCAGCCACCTGGGACACCCGACAGATGTTTTTC.